These 25 T cell receptor beta chains originate from one sample sequenced in a study of T cells after yellow fever vaccination. TCRdb fed the 5' RACE reads into MiXCR, producing one record per CDR3 protein. The sample has hundreds of thousands of distinct CDR3 sequences, 7.5% to 9% seen once. Sequencing was performed on PBMCs, taken on the day of the first yellow fever vaccination. The receptors stem from a man younger than 35 who received the YFV17D yellow fever vaccine.

This clonotype was counted many times. The rearrangement joins TRBV5-1 to TRBJ2-1; 8 bases agree with TRBD1. Per germline, CDR1 SGHRS and CDR2 YFSETQ. Trimming cost V 4 bases and J 13 bases; bases outside gene matches: 7. The CDR3 sequence is 12 residues long. CDR3 bases: TGCGCCAGCAGCCCCCCGGACAGGGACCAGTTCTTC. This gives the protein CASSPPDRDQFF.

This clonotype was seen a few times. The rearrangement joins TRBV12-3 or TRBV12-4 to TRBJ2-7; 9 bases match TRBD1. The CDR3 runs to 17 residues. The trim removed 4 bases at V and 5 bases at J, leaving 15 bases unmatched. The CDR3 spells CASSCPQTGTGRHEQYV. CDR3 bases: TGTGCCAGCAGTTGCCCCCAAACCGGGACAGGGCGCCACGAGCAGTACGTC.

This chain joins TRBV7-8 and TRBJ2-3; 7 bases are shared with TRBD1. V was pared by 4 bases and J by 2 bases, with 9 bases of the junction left unmatched. Germline lookup yields CDR1 SGHVS and CDR2 FQNEAQ. The CDR3 is 16 amino acids. CDR3 sequence: CASSSRRGQNTDTQYF. CDR3 coding DNA: TGTGCCAGCAGCTCCCGCCGGGGACAGAACACAGATACGCAGTATTTT.

This clonotype was counted many times. This rearrangement joins TRBV7-6 to TRBJ2-5; TRBD2 agrees at 8 bases. The germline CDR1 and CDR2 sequences are SGHVS and FNYEAQ. This CDR3 has 15 residues. J was trimmed by 2 bases and V by 6 bases; bases with no gene match: 8. The CDR3 DNA follows: TGTGCCAGCAGATGGGATTCGGGGGGGCAAGAGACCCAGTACTTC. Protein: CASRWDSGGQETQYF.

The J gene is TRBJ2-3, the V gene TRBV12-3 or TRBV12-4, with a tentative D call TRBD1 (6 bases). The CDR3 extends over 14 amino acids. Deletions cut 7 bases from V and 4 bases from J, with 15 bases between. CDR3 loop: CASTTFEGADTQYF. The CDR3 region has the DNA TGTGCCAGCACAACCTTTGAGGGGGCAGATACGCAGTATTTT.

In this sample, this clonotype turned up a few times. V gene TRBV7-4 combines with J gene TRBJ1-4, with D perhaps matching TRBD1 (5 bases). Per the germline V gene, CDR1 is SGHVT and CDR2 is SQSDAQ. The CDR3 sequence is 16 residues long. With 5 bases removed from V and 4 bases from J, the gap between germline ends came to 17 bases. CDR3: CASSPRSGTDNEKLFF. The CDR3 DNA is TGTGCCAGCAGCCCCAGGTCGGGGACCGATAATGAAAAACTGTTTTTT.

This clonotype was detected a few times. This sequence joins TRBV4-1 and TRBJ2-1; 13 bases align to TRBD2. The CDR3 is 17 residues long. V gave up 2 bases and J gave up 8 bases; unmatched junction bases: 9. Germline V CDR1 and CDR2: MGHRA, YSYEKL. CDR3 loop: CASSQSSGTSGAHEQFF. As DNA, the CDR3 is TGCGCCAGCAGCCAATCTTCCGGGACTAGCGGGGCTCATGAGCAGTTCTTC.

The genes are TRBV20-1 and TRBJ2-3; D gene unclear. CDR3 length: 14 residues. The V and J ends lost 2 bases and 2 bases respectively, with 11 bases between them. CDR1 and CDR2 from the germline V gene are DFQATT and SNEGSKA (reference sequence). CDR3 sequence (DNA): TGCAGTGCTAGATGGGGTCGGCACACAGATACGCAGTATTTT. Protein product: CSARWGRHTDTQYF.

This chain uses TRBV12-3 or TRBV12-4 with TRBJ2-7, with D possibly TRBD2 on 5 matching bases. This CDR3 spans 14 amino acids. V lost 3 bases and J lost 2, with 11 bases in between. Here the CDR3 reads CASSFGRVPYEQYF. The CDR3 nucleotides read TGTGCCAGCAGTTTTGGGCGGGTTCCCTACGAGCAGTACTTC.

This clonotype has only a few counts. V is TRBV7-3 and J is TRBJ1-6; TRBD1 matches at 8 bases. The CDR3 is made up of 15 amino acids. Unmatched junction bases numbered 8, after V lost 5 bases and J lost 8 bases. Germline V lookup: CDR1 SGHTA, CDR2 FQGTGA. CDR3 protein: CASSEGGQAYSPLHF. The CDR3 DNA reads TGTGCCAGCAGCGAAGGGGGACAGGCCTATTCACCCCTCCACTTT.

The genes are TRBV29-1 and TRBJ2-7; no definite D call. The germline V gene has CDR1 SQVTM and CDR2 ANQGSEA. The V end lost 6 bases, the J end lost 5 bases, and 14 bases lay between the germline ends. The CDR3 has 12 amino acids. CDR3 nucleotide sequence: TGCAGCGTATATTCCGAGGCCAACGAGCAGTACTTC. Amino acid sequence: CSVYSEANEQYF.

The rearrangement links TRBV7-8 to TRBJ2-3; TRBD1 is a possible D gene (6 bases). The CDR3 totals 15 residues. Trimming shortened V by 8 bases and J by 3 bases, and 18 bases separated the two germline ends. CDR1 and CDR2 from the germline V gene are SGHVS and FQNEAQ. The CDR3 is CASSFTGIGTDTQYF. In DNA, the CDR3 is TGTGCCAGCTCGTTTACAGGGATTGGTACAGATACGCAGTATTTT. Full variable domain (rest looked up from reference TRBV7-8 and TRBJ2-3): GAGVSQSPRYKVAKRGQDVALRCDPISGHVSLFWYQQALGQGPEFLTYFQNEAQLDKSGLPSDRFFAERPEGSVSTLKIQRTQQEDSAVYLCASSFTGIGTDTQYFGPGTRLTVL.

V usage is TRBV13 and J usage is TRBJ2-1; 13 bases agree with TRBD2. Looked up from germline, CDR1 is PRHDT and CDR2 is FYEKMQ (reference sequence). This CDR3 region has 16 residues. Unmatched junction bases numbered 9, after V lost 5 bases and J lost 8 bases. CDR3 residues: CASSLRLAGGIDEQFF. The CDR3 DNA sequence: TGTGCCAGCAGCCTGCGACTAGCGGGGGGAATTGATGAGCAGTTCTTC.

The gene calls are TRBV7-9 and TRBJ2-1; D call uncertain. The CDR3 runs 15 residues. Trimming shortened V by 8 bases and J by 0 bases, and 14 bases separated the two germline ends. Germline CDR1 and CDR2: SEHNR and FQNEAQ (reference sequence). CDR3 protein: CASGKGSDSYNEQFF. The DNA for the CDR3 is TGTGCCAGCGGAAAGGGTTCAGACTCCTACAATGAGCAGTTCTTC.

This clonotype showed up many times. The genes are TRBV6-2 or TRBV6-3 and TRBJ2-7; D ambiguous. The CDR3 loop spans 13 amino acids. V lost 2 bases to trimming and J lost 2 bases, with 7 bases between them. CDR1 MNHEY and CDR2 SVGEGT come from the germline V gene. Here the CDR3 reads CASSYRAAYEQYV. CDR3 DNA sequence: TGTGCCAGCAGTTACAGGGCAGCCTACGAGCAGTACGTC.

The V gene is TRBV7-9, the J gene TRBJ1-1; D is perhaps TRBD1 (5 bases). Germline CDR1 reads SEHNR; CDR2 reads FQNEAQ (reference sequence). V lost 5 bases and J 1 base, leaving 14 bases between the germline ends. The CDR3 spans 15 residues. This CDR3 reads CASSPPPGTNTEAFF. The CDR3 DNA follows: TGTGCCAGCAGCCCACCCCCGGGGACGAACACTGAAGCTTTCTTT.

About this clonotype: This clone may be a read error of a much larger clone one base away. The chain links TRBV10-3 to TRBJ2-5; TRBD2 is a possible D gene (6 bases). Germline V gene sequence: CDR1 ENHRY, CDR2 SYGVKD. V shed 10 bases and J shed 4 bases, with 16 bases lying between them. CDR3 length equals 13 residues. The DNA of the CDR3 is TGTGCCAACAGCGTTGGGGGGTTAGAGACCCAGTACTTC. This gives the protein CANSVGGLETQYF.

CDR3: CASSYGGGTEAFF. The CDR3 nucleotides read TGTGCCAGCAGTTACGGGGGTGGGACTGAAGCTTTCTTT. This chain joins TRBV6-5 and TRBJ1-1, with TRBD1 as a possible D gene (5 bases). The germline V and J ends were trimmed by 2 bases and 5 bases, with 9 bases remaining between them. Germline V CDR1 and CDR2: MNHEY, SVGAGI. The CDR3 is 13 residues long.

This clonotype was found a few times. The chain carries TRBV12-3 or TRBV12-4 and TRBJ2-3; weak D call: TRBD2 (5 bases). The germline V and J ends were trimmed by 6 bases and 2 bases, with 12 bases remaining between them. The CDR3 is 14 residues long. CDR3 nucleotide sequence: TGTGCCAGCAGCCCCCGGGGAGCCACAGATACGCAGTATTTT. This sequence encodes CASSPRGATDTQYF.

This clonotype was seen many times. The V and J genes are TRBV10-2 and TRBJ2-3, with 7 bases that match TRBD1. CDR3 length: 14 residues. Per the germline V gene, CDR1 is WSHSY and CDR2 is SAAADI. V shed 4 bases and J 6 bases; nucleotides not matched to a gene: 7. The CDR3 DNA reads as TGCGCCAGCAGTGGGCCAGGGGGTAGGGATACGCAGTATTTT. Its protein is CASSGPGGRDTQYF.

The chain is built from TRBV7-2 and TRBJ1-1, with a weak D call TRBD1 (6 bases). CDR3 size: 15 residues. Germline V CDR1 and CDR2: SGHTA, FQGNSA. V dropped 5 bases and J dropped 1 base, with 14 bases sitting between them. The CDR3 loop reads CASSTQPTGNTEAFF. CDR3 DNA: TGTGCCAGCAGCACCCAACCGACAGGGAACACTGAAGCTTTCTTT.

In this sample, this clonotype turned up a few times. The rearrangement uses TRBV12-3 or TRBV12-4 and TRBJ1-2; D is ambiguous. V was trimmed by 0 bases and J by 7 bases, leaving 6 bases between them. CDR3 length: 12 residues. CDR3 sequence reads: CASSLAGVGYTF. In nucleotides, the CDR3 is TGTGCCAGCAGTTTAGCTGGAGTTGGCTACACCTTC.

The chain is built from TRBV6-2 or TRBV6-3 and TRBJ2-5; TRBD2 matches 16 bases. Per the germline V gene, CDR1 is MNHEY and CDR2 is SVGEGT. CDR3 length equals 19 residues. V shed 4 bases and J 5 bases; nucleotides not matched to a gene: 13. The CDR3 nucleotides read TGTGCCAGCAGTTTGGGACTAGCGGGGGGGCCGTTATTTAGGGAGACCCAGTACTTC. Translation gives CASSLGLAGGPLFRETQYF.

This clonotype was detected many times. V is TRBV5-1 and J is TRBJ2-5; the D is unclear. The CDR3 runs to 12 residues. Germline V lookup: CDR1 SGHRS, CDR2 YFSETQ. The ends were cut back, 1 base at V and 5 bases at J, with 6 bases in the middle. The CDR3 bases are TGCGCCAGCAGCTTGTTCGGCGAGACCCAGTACTTC. It specifies CASSLFGETQYF.

With regard to this clonotype: A much larger clone lies one base from this, so it may be a read error. The J gene is TRBJ2-3, the V gene TRBV11-2; TRBD2 matches at 12 bases. The CDR3 is 17 residues long. Germline lookup yields CDR1 SGHAT and CDR2 FQNNGV. CDR3 protein: CSSSSLTSGGPTDTQYF. In DNA, the CDR3 is TGTTCCAGCAGCTCCCTAACTAGCGGGGGGCCCACAGATACGCAGTATTTT.